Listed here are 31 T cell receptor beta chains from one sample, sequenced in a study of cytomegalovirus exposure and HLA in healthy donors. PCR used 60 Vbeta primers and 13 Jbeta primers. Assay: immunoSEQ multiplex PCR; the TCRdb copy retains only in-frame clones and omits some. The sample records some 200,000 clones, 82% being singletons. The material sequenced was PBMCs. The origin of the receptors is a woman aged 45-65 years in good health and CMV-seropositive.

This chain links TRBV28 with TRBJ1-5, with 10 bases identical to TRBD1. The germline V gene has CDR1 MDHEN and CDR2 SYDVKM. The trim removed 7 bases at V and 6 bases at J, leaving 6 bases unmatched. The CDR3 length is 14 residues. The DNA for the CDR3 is TGTGCCAGCACCTCGGGGACAGGGGTTCAGCCCCAGCATTTT. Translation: CASTSGTGVQPQHF.

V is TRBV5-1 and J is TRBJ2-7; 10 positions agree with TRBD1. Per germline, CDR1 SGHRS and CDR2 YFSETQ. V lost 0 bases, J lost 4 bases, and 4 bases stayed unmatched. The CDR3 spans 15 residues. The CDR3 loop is CASSLVGTGEYEQYF. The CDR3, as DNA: TGCGCCAGCAGCTTGGTTGGGACAGGGGAGTACGAGCAGTACTTC.

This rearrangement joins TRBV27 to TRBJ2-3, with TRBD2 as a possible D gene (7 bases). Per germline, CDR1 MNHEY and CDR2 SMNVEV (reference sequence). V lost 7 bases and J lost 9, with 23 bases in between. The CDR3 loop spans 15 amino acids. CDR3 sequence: CASIPSGAGGSTQYF. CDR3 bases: TGTGCCAGCATTCCCTCGGGGGCGGGCGGGAGCACGCAGTATTTT.

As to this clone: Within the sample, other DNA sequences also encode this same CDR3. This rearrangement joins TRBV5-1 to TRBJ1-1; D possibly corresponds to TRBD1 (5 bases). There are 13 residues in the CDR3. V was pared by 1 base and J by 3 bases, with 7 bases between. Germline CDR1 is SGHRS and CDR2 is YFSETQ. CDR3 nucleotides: TGCGCCAGCAGCTTGTCGGGGGACACTGAAGCTTTCTTT. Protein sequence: CASSLSGDTEAFF.

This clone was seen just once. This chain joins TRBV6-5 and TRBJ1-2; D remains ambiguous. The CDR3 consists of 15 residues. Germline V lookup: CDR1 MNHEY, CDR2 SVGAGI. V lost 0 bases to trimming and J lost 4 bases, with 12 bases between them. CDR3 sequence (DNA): TGTGCCAGCAGTTACTCGAGGGTTGAGGGCTATGGCTACACCTTC. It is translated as CASSYSRVEGYGYTF.

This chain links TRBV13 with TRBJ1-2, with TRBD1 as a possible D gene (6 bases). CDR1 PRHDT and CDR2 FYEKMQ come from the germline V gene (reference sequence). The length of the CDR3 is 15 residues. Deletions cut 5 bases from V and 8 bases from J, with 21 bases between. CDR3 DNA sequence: TGTGCCAGCAGCCCGAGACAGGACGGGTTTAGGGGCTACACCTTC. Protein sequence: CASSPRQDGFRGYTF.

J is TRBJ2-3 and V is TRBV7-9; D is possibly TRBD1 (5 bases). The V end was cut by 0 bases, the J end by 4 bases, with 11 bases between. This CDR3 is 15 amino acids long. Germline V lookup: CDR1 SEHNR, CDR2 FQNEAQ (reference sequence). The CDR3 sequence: CASSLAQGSADTQYF. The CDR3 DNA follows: TGTGCCAGCAGCTTAGCCCAGGGTTCGGCAGATACGCAGTATTTT.

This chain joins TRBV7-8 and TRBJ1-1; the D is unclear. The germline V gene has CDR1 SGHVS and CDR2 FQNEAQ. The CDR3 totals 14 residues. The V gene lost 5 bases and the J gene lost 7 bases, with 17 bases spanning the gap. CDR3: CASSKRTQLNEAFF. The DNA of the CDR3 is TGTGCCAGCAGCAAAAGAACACAGCTTAATGAAGCTTTCTTT.

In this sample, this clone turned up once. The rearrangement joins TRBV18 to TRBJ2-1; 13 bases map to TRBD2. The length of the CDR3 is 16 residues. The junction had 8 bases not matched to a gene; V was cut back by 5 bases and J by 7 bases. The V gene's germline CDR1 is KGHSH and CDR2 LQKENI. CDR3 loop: CASSGWTSGRGNEQFF. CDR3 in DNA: TGTGCCAGCTCAGGTTGGACTAGCGGGAGAGGTAATGAGCAGTTCTTC.

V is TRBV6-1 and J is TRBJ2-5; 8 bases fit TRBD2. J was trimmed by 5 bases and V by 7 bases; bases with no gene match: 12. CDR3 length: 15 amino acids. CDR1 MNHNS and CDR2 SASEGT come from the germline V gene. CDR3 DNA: TGTGCCAGCACGGGGGGGAGACCAAGCGGGGAGACCCAGTACTTC. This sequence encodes CASTGGRPSGETQYF.

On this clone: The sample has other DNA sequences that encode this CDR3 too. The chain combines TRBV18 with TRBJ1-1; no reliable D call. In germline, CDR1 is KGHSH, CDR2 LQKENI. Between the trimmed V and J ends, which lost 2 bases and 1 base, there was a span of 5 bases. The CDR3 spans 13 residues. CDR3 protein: CASSPEGNTEAFF. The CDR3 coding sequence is TGTGCCAGCTCACCAGAGGGGAACACTGAAGCTTTCTTT.

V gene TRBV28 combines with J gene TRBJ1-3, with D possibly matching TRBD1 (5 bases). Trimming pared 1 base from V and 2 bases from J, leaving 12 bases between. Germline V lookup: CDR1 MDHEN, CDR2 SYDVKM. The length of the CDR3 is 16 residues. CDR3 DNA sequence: TGTGCCAGCAGTTTATCCACCAGGGCGGCTGGAAACACCATATATTTT. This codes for CASSLSTRAAGNTIYF. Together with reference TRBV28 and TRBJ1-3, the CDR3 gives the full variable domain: DVKVTQSSRYLVKRTGEKVFLECVQDMDHENMFWYRQDPGLGLRLIYFSYDVKMKEKGDIPEGYSVSREKKERFSLILESASTNQTSMYLCASSLSTRAAGNTIYFGEGSWLTVV.

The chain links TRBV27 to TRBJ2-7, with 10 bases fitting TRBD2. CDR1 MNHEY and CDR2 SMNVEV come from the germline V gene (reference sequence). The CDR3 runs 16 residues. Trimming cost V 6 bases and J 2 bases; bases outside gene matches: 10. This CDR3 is CASSGRLAGATYEQYF. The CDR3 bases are TGTGCCAGCAGCGGGAGGCTAGCGGGGGCTACCTACGAGCAGTACTTC.

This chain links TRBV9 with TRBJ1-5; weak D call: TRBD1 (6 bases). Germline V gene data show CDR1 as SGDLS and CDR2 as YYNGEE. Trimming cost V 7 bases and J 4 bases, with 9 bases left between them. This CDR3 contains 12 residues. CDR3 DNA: TGTGCCAGCGGTCAGGGGAATCAGCCCCAGCATTTT. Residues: CASGQGNQPQHF.

CDR3 DNA sequence: TGCAGCGTTGAAGCCGGGAATCAAGAGACCCAGTACTTC. This translates into CSVEAGNQETQYF. The rearrangement links TRBV29-1 to TRBJ2-5; perhaps TRBD2 as D (5 bases). Trimming cost V 1 base and J 2 bases, with 8 bases left between them. The CDR3 totals 13 residues. The germline V gene encodes CDR1 SQVTM and CDR2 ANQGSEA.

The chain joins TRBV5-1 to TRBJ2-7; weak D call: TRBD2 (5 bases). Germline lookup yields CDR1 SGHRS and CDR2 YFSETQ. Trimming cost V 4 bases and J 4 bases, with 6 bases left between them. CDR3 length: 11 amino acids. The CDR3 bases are TGCGCCAGCAGCGGAGGATACGAGCAGTACTTC. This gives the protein CASSGGYEQYF. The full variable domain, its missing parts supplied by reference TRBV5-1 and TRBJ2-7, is KAGVTQTPRYLIKTRGQQVTLSCSPISGHRSVSWYQQTPGQGLQFLFEYFSETQRNKGNFPGRFSGRQFSNSRSEMNVSTLELGDSALYLCASSGGYEQYFGPGTRLTVT.

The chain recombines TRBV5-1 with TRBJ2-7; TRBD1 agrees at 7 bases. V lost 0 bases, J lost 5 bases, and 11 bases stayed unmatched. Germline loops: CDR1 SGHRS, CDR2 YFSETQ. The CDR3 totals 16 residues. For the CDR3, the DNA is TGCGCCAGCAGCTTGGATCGACAGGGTGCGGTAAACGAGCAGTACTTC. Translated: CASSLDRQGAVNEQYF.

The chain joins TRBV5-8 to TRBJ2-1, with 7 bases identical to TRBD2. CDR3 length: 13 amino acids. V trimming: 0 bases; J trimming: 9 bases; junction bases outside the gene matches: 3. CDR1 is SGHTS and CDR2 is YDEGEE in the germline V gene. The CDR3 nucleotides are TGTGCCAGCAGCTTGGGCGGCGGGGGTGAGCAGTTCTTC. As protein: CASSLGGGGEQFF.

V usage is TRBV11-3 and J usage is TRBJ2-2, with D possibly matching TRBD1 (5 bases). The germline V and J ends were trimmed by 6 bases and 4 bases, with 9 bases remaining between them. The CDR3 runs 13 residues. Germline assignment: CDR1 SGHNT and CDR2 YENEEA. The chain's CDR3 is CASRQGATGELFF. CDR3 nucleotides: TGTGCCAGCAGGCAGGGTGCCACCGGGGAGCTGTTTTTT.

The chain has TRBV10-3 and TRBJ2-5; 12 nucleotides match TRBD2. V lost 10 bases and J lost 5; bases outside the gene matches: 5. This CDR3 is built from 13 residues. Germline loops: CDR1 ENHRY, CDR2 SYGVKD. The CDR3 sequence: CATRLAGEETQYF. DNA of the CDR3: TGTGCCACACGACTAGCGGGGGAGGAGACCCAGTACTTC.

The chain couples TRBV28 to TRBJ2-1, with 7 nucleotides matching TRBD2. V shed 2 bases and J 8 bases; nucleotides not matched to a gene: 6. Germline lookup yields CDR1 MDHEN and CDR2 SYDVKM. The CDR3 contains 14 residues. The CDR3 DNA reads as TGTGCCAGCAGTTTAACGGGGGGTATCTATGAGCAGTTCTTC. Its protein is CASSLTGGIYEQFF.

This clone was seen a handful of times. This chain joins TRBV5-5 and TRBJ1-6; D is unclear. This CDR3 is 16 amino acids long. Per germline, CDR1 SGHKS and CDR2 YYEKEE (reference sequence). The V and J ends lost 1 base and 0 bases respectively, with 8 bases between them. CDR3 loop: CASSLLLSSYNSPLHF. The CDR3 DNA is TGTGCCAGCAGCTTGTTGTTGAGCTCCTATAATTCACCCCTCCACTTT.

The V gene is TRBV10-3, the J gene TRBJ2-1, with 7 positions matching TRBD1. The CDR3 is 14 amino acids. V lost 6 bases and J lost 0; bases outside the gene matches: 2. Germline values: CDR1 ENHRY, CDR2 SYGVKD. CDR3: CAIRPGGSYNEQFF. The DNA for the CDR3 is TGTGCCATCAGACCAGGGGGCTCCTACAATGAGCAGTTCTTC.

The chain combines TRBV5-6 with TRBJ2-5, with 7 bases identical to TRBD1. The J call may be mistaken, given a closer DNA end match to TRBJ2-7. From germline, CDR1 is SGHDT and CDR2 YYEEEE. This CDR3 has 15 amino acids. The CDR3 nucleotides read TGTGCCAGCAGCTTGATACAGGGGTCCGGATACGAGCAGTACTTC. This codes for CASSLIQGSGYEQYF.

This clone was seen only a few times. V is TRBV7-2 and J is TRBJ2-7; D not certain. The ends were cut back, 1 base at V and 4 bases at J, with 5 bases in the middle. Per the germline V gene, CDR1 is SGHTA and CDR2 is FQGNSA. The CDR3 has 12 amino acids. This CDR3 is CASSLVSYEQYF. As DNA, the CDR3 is TGTGCCAGCAGCTTAGTTTCGTACGAGCAGTACTTC. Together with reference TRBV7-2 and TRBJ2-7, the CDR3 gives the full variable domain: GAGVSQSPSNKVTEKGKDVELRCDPISGHTALYWYRQSLGQGLEFLIYFQGNSAPDKSGLPSDRFSAERTGGSVSTLTIQRTQQEDSAVYLCASSLVSYEQYFGPGTRLTVT.

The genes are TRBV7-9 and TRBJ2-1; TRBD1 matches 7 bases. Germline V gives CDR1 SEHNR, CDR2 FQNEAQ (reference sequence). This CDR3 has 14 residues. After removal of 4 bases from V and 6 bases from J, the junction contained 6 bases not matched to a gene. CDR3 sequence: CASSSTGFLNEQFF. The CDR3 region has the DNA TGTGCCAGCAGCTCGACAGGGTTTCTCAATGAGCAGTTCTTC.

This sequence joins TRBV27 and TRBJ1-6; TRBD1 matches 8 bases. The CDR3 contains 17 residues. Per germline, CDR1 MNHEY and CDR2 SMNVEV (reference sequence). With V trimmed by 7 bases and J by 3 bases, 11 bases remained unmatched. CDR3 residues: CASTGTGPRGYNSPLHF. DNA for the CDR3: TGTGCCAGCACCGGGACAGGACCGAGGGGCTATAATTCACCCCTCCACTTT.

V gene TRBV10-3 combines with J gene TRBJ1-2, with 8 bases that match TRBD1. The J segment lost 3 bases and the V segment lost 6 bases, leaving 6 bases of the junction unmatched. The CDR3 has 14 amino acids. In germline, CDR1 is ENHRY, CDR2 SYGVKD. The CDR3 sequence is CAISQGARDYGYTF. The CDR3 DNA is TGTGCCATCAGCCAGGGGGCGCGCGACTATGGCTACACCTTC.

This chain's CDR3 is CASSPKRDQETQYF. Here the CDR3 DNA reads TGTGCCAGCAGCCCCAAGCGGGACCAAGAGACCCAGTACTTC. The chain links TRBV5-4 to TRBJ2-5, with D maybe TRBD2 (6 bases). V lost 4 bases and J lost 0, with 10 bases in between. The CDR3 is 14 residues long. CDR1 is SGHNT, CDR2 YYREEE, per germline (reference sequence).

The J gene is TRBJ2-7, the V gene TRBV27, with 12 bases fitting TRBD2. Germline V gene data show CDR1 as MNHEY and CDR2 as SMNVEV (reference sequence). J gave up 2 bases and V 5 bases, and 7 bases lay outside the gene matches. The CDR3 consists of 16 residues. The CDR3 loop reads CASSHLAGGAPYEQYF. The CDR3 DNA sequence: TGTGCCAGCAGTCACCTAGCGGGGGGGGCCCCCTACGAGCAGTACTTC.

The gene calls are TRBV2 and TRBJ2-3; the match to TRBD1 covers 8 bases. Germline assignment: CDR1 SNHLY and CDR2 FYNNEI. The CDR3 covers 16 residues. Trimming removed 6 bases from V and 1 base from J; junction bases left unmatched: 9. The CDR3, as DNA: TGTGCCAGCAGCGTTCAGGGGGCGCTTCGCACAGATACGCAGTATTTT. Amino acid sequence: CASSVQGALRTDTQYF.